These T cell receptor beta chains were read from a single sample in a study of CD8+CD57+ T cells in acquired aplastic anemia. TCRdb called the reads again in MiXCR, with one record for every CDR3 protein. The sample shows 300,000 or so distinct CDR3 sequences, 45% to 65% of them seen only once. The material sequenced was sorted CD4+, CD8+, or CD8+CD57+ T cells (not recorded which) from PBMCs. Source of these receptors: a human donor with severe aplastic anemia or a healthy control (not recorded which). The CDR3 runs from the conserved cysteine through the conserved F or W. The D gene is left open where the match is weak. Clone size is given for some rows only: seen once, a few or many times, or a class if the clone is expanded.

CASSLMLGLGGSTQYF	TGTGCCAGCAGCTTAATGTTAGGGTTGGGAGGGAGTACGCAGTATTTT	TRBJ2-3	NA	TRBV7-2	TRBD2
CASSLAAGLANGEQYF	TGTGCCAGCAGCTTGGCAGCGGGGTTGGCCAACGGCGAGCAGTACTTC	TRBJ2-7	NA	TRBV5-4	TRBD2
CASSLGNSGNTIYF	TGTGCCAGCAGCCTAGGGAATTCTGGAAACACCATATATTTT	TRBJ1-3	NA	TRBV7-9	NA
CATSRDRLGSGGNIQYF	TGTGCCACCAGCAGAGATCGTTTGGGTAGCGGGGGAAACATTCAGTACTTC	TRBJ2-4	NA	TRBV15	TRBD2
CASSSGRDTIMRQYF	TGTGCCAGCAGCTCGGGGCGGGACACTATCATGCGGCAGTACTTC	TRBJ2-7	many	TRBV5-8	NA
CASSQGPSGEGNEQFF	TGTGCCAGCAGTCAAGGGCCTAGCGGAGAGGGCAATGAGCAGTTCTTC	TRBJ2-1	NA	TRBV7-2	TRBD2
CASRHEGNTEAFF	TGCGCCAGCAGGCATGAGGGGAACACTGAAGCTTTCTTT	TRBJ1-1	NA	TRBV4-1	NA
CASSSDRGQPQHF	TGTGCCAGCAGTTCGGACAGGGGTCAGCCCCAGCATTTT	TRBJ1-5	few	TRBV6-5	TRBD1
CASRYGTYEQYF	TGTGCCAGCCGATACGGAACCTACGAGCAGTACTTC	TRBJ2-7	many	TRBV12-3/TRBV12-4	NA
CASSPGGSGGETQYF	TGCGCCAGCAGCCCCGGTGGTAGCGGGGGGGAGACCCAGTACTTC	TRBJ2-5	many	TRBV4-3	TRBD2
CASSAGAGTGGRSYEQYF	TGTGCCAGCAGTGCCGGGGCCGGGACAGGGGGCCGTTCCTACGAGCAGTACTTC	TRBJ2-7	NA	TRBV6-5	TRBD1
CASSVPPWGLSGTGKTSGANVLTF	TGTGCCAGCAGCGTCCCCCCATGGGGCCTCTCCGGGACAGGGAAAACCTCTGGGGCCAACGTCCTGACTTTC	TRBJ2-6	few	TRBV5-8	TRBD1
CASRINGAYGNTIYF	TGTGCCAGCCGAATCAACGGGGCGTATGGAAACACCATATATTTT	TRBJ1-3	NA	TRBV19	NA
CATSDPHGTVDYTF	TGTGCCACCAGTGACCCTCACGGGACAGTGGACTACACCTTC	TRBJ1-2	NA	TRBV24-1	TRBD1
CAGRHEETQYF	TGCGCCGGCAGACACGAAGAGACCCAGTACTTC	TRBJ2-5	NA	TRBV5-1	NA
CASSPGLAGGRDTQYF	TGCGCCAGCAGCCCCGGACTAGCGGGGGGCCGAGATACGCAGTATTTT	TRBJ2-3	many	TRBV5-1	TRBD2
CASSLQGAGELFF	TGTGCCAGCAGCTTGCAGGGTGCCGGGGAGCTGTTTTTT	TRBJ2-2	few	TRBV7-6	NA
CASSRLAGAEQYF	TGTGCCAGCAGTAGACTAGCGGGAGCCGAGCAGTACTTC	TRBJ2-7	NA	TRBV12-3/TRBV12-4	TRBD2
CASRSGTSTDTQYF	TGTGCCAGCAGAAGCGGGACATCCACAGATACGCAGTATTTT	TRBJ2-3	many	TRBV6-1	NA
CASTLGVELNTEAFF	TGTGCCAGCACCCTGGGGGTGGAACTGAACACTGAAGCTTTCTTT	TRBJ1-1	NA	TRBV2	NA
CASSEGIYEQYF	TGTGCCAGTAGTGAGGGGATCTACGAGCAGTACTTC	TRBJ2-7	NA	TRBV2	NA
CASSLGVGNYGYTF	TGTGCCAGCAGCTTAGGAGTCGGTAACTATGGCTACACCTTC	TRBJ1-2	NA	TRBV7-3	NA
CASTIGQETQYF	TGCGCCAGCACGATTGGCCAAGAGACCCAGTACTTC	TRBJ2-5	once	TRBV5-1	NA
CASSITAQGETQYF	TGTGCCAGCAGCATCACGGCTCAGGGAGAGACCCAGTACTTC	TRBJ2-5	once	TRBV3-1	NA
CASRETGVNYGYTF	TGTGCCAGCAGAGAGACAGGGGTTAACTATGGCTACACCTTC	TRBJ1-2	NA	TRBV6-5	TRBD1
CASSDRKANEKLFF	TGTGCCAGCAGTGACAGGAAAGCTAATGAAAAACTGTTTTTT	TRBJ1-4	many	TRBV25-1	NA
CASSIDRSSYNEQFF	TGTGCCAGTAGTATCGACCGGAGCTCCTACAATGAGCAGTTCTTC	TRBJ2-1	many	TRBV19	NA
CSASGGAEAFF	TGCAGTGCTAGCGGGGGGGCTGAAGCTTTCTTT	TRBJ1-1	NA	TRBV20-1	NA
CATSGTRGGELFF	TGTGCCACCTCCGGGACTAGGGGCGGGGAGCTGTTTTTT	TRBJ2-2	many	TRBV19	TRBD2
CATSRVLAGGGEQYF	TGTGCCACCAGCAGAGTGCTAGCGGGAGGAGGCGAGCAGTACTTC	TRBJ2-7	NA	TRBV15	TRBD2
CSSSLVPSGDTQYF	TGTTCCAGCAGCTTGGTTCCGAGTGGAGATACGCAGTATTTT	TRBJ2-3	NA	TRBV7-3	NA
CASRPPGTSGGNEQFF	TGCGCCAGCAGACCCCCTGGGACTAGCGGGGGGAATGAGCAGTTCTTC	TRBJ2-1	many	TRBV5-1	TRBD2
CASSRTNSKETQYF	TGTGCCAGCAGTCGGACGAACTCGAAAGAGACCCAGTACTTC	TRBJ2-5	NA	TRBV2	NA
CAISELGAAEAFF	TGTGCCATCAGTGAGCTGGGGGCCGCTGAAGCTTTCTTT	TRBJ1-1	NA	TRBV10-3	NA
CASSQDQGASPLHF	TGTGCCAGCAGCCAAGATCAGGGGGCCTCACCCCTCCACTTT	TRBJ1-6	NA	TRBV14	TRBD1